The source of this T cell receptor (beta chain) is a study of cytomegalovirus exposure and HLA in healthy donors. Some clones are missing from TCRdb's copy, which holds only in-frame ones; the method was immunoSEQ multiplex PCR. The sample shows under 250,000 clones, approximately 87% of them seen only once. Regarding the study as a whole: The authors enumerated around 150 TCR beta chains as linked to cytomegalovirus. In a later analysis, first-cohort TCR clusters were found to tend to co-occur in the roughly 120 validation repertoires. There were some public TCRs occurring in many donors, but most TCR sequences were rare.

Note on this clone: Its antigen is as yet unknown.

Germline V CDR1 and CDR2: MNHEY, SVGAGI. Trimming cost V 4 bases and J 2 bases; bases outside gene matches: 1. This CDR3 has 13 residues. The V gene is TRBV6-5, the J gene TRBJ1-2, with 7 positions matching TRBD1. The TCR comes from a woman between 18 and 29 years old in good health and CMV-seronegative. The specimen sequenced was PBMCs. CDR3 in amino acids: CASSLTGNYGYTF. CDR3 DNA: TGTGCCAGCAGTTTGACAGGGAACTATGGCTACACCTTC.